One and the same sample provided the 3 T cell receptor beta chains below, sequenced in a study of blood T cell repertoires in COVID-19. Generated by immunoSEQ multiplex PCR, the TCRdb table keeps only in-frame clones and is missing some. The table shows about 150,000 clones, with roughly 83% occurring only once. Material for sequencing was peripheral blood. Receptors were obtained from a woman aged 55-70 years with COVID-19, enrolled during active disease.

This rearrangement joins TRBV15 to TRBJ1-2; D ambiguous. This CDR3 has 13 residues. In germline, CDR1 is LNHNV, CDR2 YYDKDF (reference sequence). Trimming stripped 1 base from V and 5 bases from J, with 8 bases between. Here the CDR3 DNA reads TGTGCCACCAGCAGAGGAGGCAGTTATGGCTACACCTTC. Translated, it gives CATSRGGSYGYTF.

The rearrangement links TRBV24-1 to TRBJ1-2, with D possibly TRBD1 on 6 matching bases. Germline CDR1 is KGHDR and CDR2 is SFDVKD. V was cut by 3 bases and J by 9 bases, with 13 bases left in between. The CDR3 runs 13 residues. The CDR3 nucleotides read TGTGCCACCAGTGATAACAGGGTTGAAAGCTACACCTTC. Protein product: CATSDNRVESYTF.

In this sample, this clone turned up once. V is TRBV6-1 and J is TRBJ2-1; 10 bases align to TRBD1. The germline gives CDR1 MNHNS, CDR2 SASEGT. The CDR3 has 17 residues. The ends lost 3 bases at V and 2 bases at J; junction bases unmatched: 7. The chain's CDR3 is CASSEPRQGATYNEQFF. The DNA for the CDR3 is TGTGCCAGCAGTGAGCCCCGACAGGGGGCGACCTACAATGAGCAGTTCTTC.